These 22 T cell receptor beta chains came from one sample sequenced in a study of cytomegalovirus exposure and HLA in healthy donors. The PCR used 60 Vbeta and 13 Jbeta primers. The method was immunoSEQ multiplex PCR; TCRdb's version includes in-frame clones alone and lacks a portion of them. The sample yields about 100,000 clones, more than 65% seen once. The source material was PBMCs. The receptors shown here come from a young woman in good health and CMV-seropositive.

This chain uses TRBV7-3 with TRBJ1-1; 8 positions agree with TRBD1. Germline CDR1 and CDR2: SGHTA and FQGTGA. Losses at the gene ends were 4 bases for V and 4 bases for J; bases not matched to a gene: 2. The CDR3 is 13 residues long. This chain's CDR3 is CASSSQGGTEAFF. In DNA form, the CDR3 reads TGTGCCAGCAGCTCACAGGGGGGCACTGAAGCTTTCTTT.

V is TRBV19 and J is TRBJ2-5; perhaps TRBD2 as D (5 bases). V lost 2 bases to trimming and J lost 10 bases, with 20 bases between them. The CDR3 covers 15 residues. Germline V gene lookup returns CDR1 LNHDA and CDR2 SQIVND (reference sequence). The CDR3 DNA follows: TGTGCCAGTAGTATAAGTGGGAGCAGGTGGGAAAACCAGTACTTC. The encoded protein is CASSISGSRWENQYF.

The chain carries TRBV7-2 and TRBJ2-3; a possible D gene is TRBD2 (6 bases). The CDR3 spans 17 residues. Trimming cost V 9 bases and J 0 bases, with 22 bases left between them. Germline V CDR1 and CDR2: SGHTA, FQGNSA. The CDR3, as DNA: TGTGCCAGTCGAGCCCAGACGGGAGCCCTAAGCACAGATACGCAGTATTTT. This gives the protein CASRAQTGALSTDTQYF.

Turning to this clone: The CDR3 carries no conserved terminal phenylalanine or tryptophan, so it likely arises from a read error. No DNA is shown, since the ends of the CDR3 on it are uncertain; the CDR3 is the one TCRdb lists. This sequence joins TRBV30 and TRBJ2-7; TRBD2 is the table's D call, not checked against the DNA. Germline-derived CDR1 and CDR2 are GTSNPN and SVGIG (reference sequence). The CDR3 region is 13 residues in length, termini included. CDR3 protein: CAWSPWTSGRKVI.

The genes are TRBV19 and TRBJ2-7, with D perhaps matching TRBD1 (5 bases). Germline-derived CDR1 and CDR2 are LNHDA and SQIVND (reference sequence). Trimming left V 0 bases short and J 3 bases short, with 12 bases between. This CDR3 is built from 15 residues. The CDR3 bases are TGTGCCAGTAGTATAGAATATGCCAGGGTCTACGAGCAGTACTTC. It codes for CASSIEYARVYEQYF.

This chain connects TRBV27 to TRBJ2-7, with TRBD2 matching over 8 bases. Germline V gene sequence: CDR1 MNHEY, CDR2 SMNVEV (reference sequence). The V gene end was trimmed by 6 bases and the J gene end by 4 bases; junction bases not matched to a gene: 8. The CDR3 sequence is 14 residues long. Here the CDR3 reads CASSPAGGGYEQYF. CDR3 DNA sequence: TGTGCCAGCAGCCCCGCGGGGGGTGGGTACGAGCAGTACTTC.

V usage is TRBV7-2 and J usage is TRBJ2-7, with D unresolved. The germline gives CDR1 SGHTA, CDR2 FQGNSA. With 4 bases removed from V and 2 bases from J, the gap between germline ends came to 3 bases. This CDR3 is built from 11 residues. The CDR3 DNA reads TGTGCCAGCAGCTCGGCCTACGAGCAGTACTTC. This sequence encodes CASSSAYEQYF.

The chain has TRBV7-9 and TRBJ2-3, with D possibly TRBD2 on 6 matching bases. CDR1 is SEHNR, CDR2 FQNEAQ, per germline (reference sequence). The CDR3 runs to 16 residues. The ends were cut back, 5 bases at V and 6 bases at J, with 21 bases in the middle. The CDR3 here is CASSPWGGDLGDTQYF. For the CDR3, the DNA is TGTGCCAGCAGCCCCTGGGGTGGGGACTTGGGGGATACGCAGTATTTT.

The chain is built from TRBV6-5 and TRBJ1-4, with D maybe TRBD1 (5 bases). This CDR3 spans 11 amino acids. V was trimmed by 6 bases and J by 8 bases, leaving 7 bases between them. The germline gives CDR1 MNHEY, CDR2 SVGAGI. The CDR3 nucleotides read TGTGCCAGCAGCCGGGGGGAAAAACTGTTTTTT. This sequence encodes CASSRGEKLFF.

This chain connects TRBV7-9 to TRBJ2-2; TRBD2 matches 7 bases. The V and J ends lost 5 bases and 5 bases, in that order; junction bases with no gene match: 17. The length of the CDR3 is 18 residues. The germline gives CDR1 SEHNR, CDR2 FQNEAQ (reference sequence). CDR3 DNA: TGTGCCAGCAGCCGGCGGTCGGACCGGGCGGGAGAAACCGGGGAGCTGTTTTTT. As protein: CASSRRSDRAGETGELFF.

The chain is built from TRBV7-2 and TRBJ2-1; unclear D gene. Deletions cut 3 bases from V and 0 bases from J, with 18 bases between. From germline, CDR1 is SGHTA and CDR2 FQGNSA. The CDR3 sequence is 18 residues long. CDR3 protein: CASSLWSAQISSYNEQFF. In DNA, the CDR3 is TGTGCCAGCAGCTTGTGGTCAGCGCAAATAAGCTCCTACAATGAGCAGTTCTTC.

This CDR3 is CASTQISGANVLTF. CDR3 DNA sequence: TGTGCCAGCACCCAGATCTCTGGGGCCAACGTCCTGACTTTC. The rearrangement links TRBV6-6 to TRBJ2-6; D remains ambiguous. The germline CDR1 and CDR2 sequences are MNHNY and SVGAGI (reference sequence). The CDR3 totals 14 residues. Trimming stripped 7 bases from V and 0 bases from J, with 7 bases between.

This rearrangement joins TRBV27 to TRBJ1-5, with 9 bases identical to TRBD1. Germline V CDR1 and CDR2: MNHEY, SMNVEV (reference sequence). V was pared by 8 bases and J by 0 bases, with 8 bases of the junction left unmatched. The CDR3 totals 16 residues. The DNA of the CDR3 is TGTGCCAGCGGGGAGACAGGGGGATTTAGCAATCAGCCCCAGCATTTT. Translating it yields CASGETGGFSNQPQHF.

This clone was recorded once. The V and J genes are TRBV28 and TRBJ2-7; tentative D call: TRBD2 (5 bases). In germline, CDR1 is MDHEN, CDR2 SYDVKM. CDR3 length equals 15 residues. V lost 3 bases and J lost 3, with 15 bases in between. The CDR3 DNA sequence: TGTGCCAGCAGTTTGGGCAGAGGGTTATACTACGAGCAGTACTTC. This gives the protein CASSLGRGLYYEQYF.

The chain carries TRBV28 and TRBJ1-3; D perhaps matches TRBD1 (5 bases). V shed 6 bases and J shed 0 bases, with 9 bases lying between them. The CDR3 sequence is 14 residues long. Germline-derived CDR1 and CDR2 are MDHEN and SYDVKM. This CDR3 is CASRTDTSGNTIYF. Here the CDR3 DNA reads TGTGCCAGCAGGACAGACACCTCTGGAAACACCATATATTTT.

CDR3 coding DNA: TGTGCCAGCAGCTTGGTGTCCGGTGTTGGTGAGCAGTTCTTC. Translation: CASSLVSGVGEQFF. The V and J genes are TRBV5-4 and TRBJ2-1; D gene uncertain. This CDR3 region has 14 residues. Germline assignment: CDR1 SGHNT and CDR2 YYREEE (reference sequence). Deletions cut 0 bases from V and 9 bases from J, with 13 bases between.

The rearrangement uses TRBV30 and TRBJ2-5; TRBD2 aligns across 11 bases. The CDR3 runs to 13 residues. The ends lost 6 bases at V and 5 bases at J; junction bases unmatched: 5. Germline CDR1 and CDR2: GTSNPN and SVGIG (reference sequence). CDR3 protein: CACLAGGPETQYF. CDR3 nucleotide sequence: TGTGCCTGCTTAGCGGGAGGGCCGGAGACCCAGTACTTC. The entire variable domain, with the rest obtained from reference TRBV30 and TRBJ2-5, is as follows: SQTIHQWPATLVQPVGSPLSLECTVEGTSNPNLYWYRQAAGRGLQLLFYSVGIGQISSEVPQNLSASRPQDRQFILSSKKLLLSDSGFYLCACLAGGPETQYFGPGTRLLVL.

Only one count was recorded for this clone. The chain combines TRBV4-1 with TRBJ2-3; the match to TRBD1 covers 7 bases. The CDR3 is 15 residues long. Trimming removed 5 bases from V and 1 base from J; junction bases left unmatched: 6. The germline gives CDR1 MGHRA, CDR2 YSYEKL. The CDR3 nucleotides read TGCGCCAGCAGCACACGGGACAGCCGCACAGATACGCAGTATTTT. Translated, it gives CASSTRDSRTDTQYF.

The chain joins TRBV7-9 to TRBJ1-4; D is ambiguous. V lost 3 bases and J 7 bases, leaving 15 bases between the germline ends. This CDR3 comprises 15 residues. Germline loops: CDR1 SEHNR, CDR2 FQNEAQ (reference sequence). The CDR3: CASSFGRALGEKLFF. CDR3 DNA: TGTGCCAGCAGCTTTGGGAGGGCTTTAGGTGAAAAACTGTTTTTT.

This chain uses TRBV28 with TRBJ2-7, with D perhaps TRBD1 (6 bases). Germline V gene data show CDR1 as MDHEN and CDR2 as SYDVKM. The CDR3 is 17 residues long. Trimming removed 6 bases from V and 2 bases from J, with 23 bases in between. CDR3 in DNA: TGTGCCAGCAGATTAGGGCAGGGGTTTGGAGTGGCCTACGAGCAGTACTTC. Residues: CASRLGQGFGVAYEQYF.

A few counts support this clone. The chain links TRBV19 to TRBJ2-3; TRBD2 agrees at 9 bases. The CDR3 sequence is 18 residues long. With V trimmed by 4 bases and J by 0 bases, 11 bases remained unmatched. Per germline, CDR1 LNHDA and CDR2 SQIVND (reference sequence). CDR3 residues: CASSKASTSGASTDTQYF. The CDR3 DNA sequence: TGTGCCAGTAGTAAAGCCTCGACTAGCGGAGCAAGCACAGATACGCAGTATTTT.

The rearrangement links TRBV7-9 to TRBJ1-1; maybe TRBD1 (6 bases). The CDR3 consists of 14 residues. Per germline, CDR1 SEHNR and CDR2 FQNEAQ (reference sequence). Trimming took 4 bases from V and 3 from J, leaving 12 bases between them. Here the CDR3 DNA reads TGTGCCAGCAGCTCCACAGGGTACGACACTGAAGCTTTCTTT. As protein: CASSSTGYDTEAFF.